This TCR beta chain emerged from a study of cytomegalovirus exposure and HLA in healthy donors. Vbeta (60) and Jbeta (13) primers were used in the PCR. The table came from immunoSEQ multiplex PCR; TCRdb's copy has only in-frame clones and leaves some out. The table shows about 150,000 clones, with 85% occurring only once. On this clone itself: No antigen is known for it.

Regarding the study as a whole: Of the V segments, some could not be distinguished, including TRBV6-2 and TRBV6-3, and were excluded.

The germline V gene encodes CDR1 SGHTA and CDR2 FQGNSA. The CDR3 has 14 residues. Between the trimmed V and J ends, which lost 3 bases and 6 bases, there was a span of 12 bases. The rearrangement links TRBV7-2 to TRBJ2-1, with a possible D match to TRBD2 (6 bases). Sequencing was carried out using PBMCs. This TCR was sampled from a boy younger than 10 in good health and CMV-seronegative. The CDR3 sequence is CASSFGGTGNEQFF. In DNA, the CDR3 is TGTGCCAGCAGCTTCGGCGGGACGGGCAATGAGCAGTTCTTC.